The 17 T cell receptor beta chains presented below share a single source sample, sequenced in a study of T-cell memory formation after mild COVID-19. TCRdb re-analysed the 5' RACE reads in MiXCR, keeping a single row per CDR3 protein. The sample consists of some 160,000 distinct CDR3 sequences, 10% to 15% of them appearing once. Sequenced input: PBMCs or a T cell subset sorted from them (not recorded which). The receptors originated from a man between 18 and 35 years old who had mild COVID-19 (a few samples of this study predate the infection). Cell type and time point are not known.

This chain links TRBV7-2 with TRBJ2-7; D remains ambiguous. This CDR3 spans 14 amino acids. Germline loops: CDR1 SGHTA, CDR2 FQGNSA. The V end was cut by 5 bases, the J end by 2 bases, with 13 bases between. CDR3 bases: TGTGCCAGCAGCAGATGGACCGGCGCCTACGAGCAGTACTTC. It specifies CASSRWTGAYEQYF.

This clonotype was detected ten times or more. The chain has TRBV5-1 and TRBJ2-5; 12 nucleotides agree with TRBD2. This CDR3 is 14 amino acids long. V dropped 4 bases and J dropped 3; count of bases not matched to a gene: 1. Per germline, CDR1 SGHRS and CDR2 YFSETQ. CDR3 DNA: TGCGCCAGCAGCAGACTAGCGGGGGAAGAGACCCAGTACTTC. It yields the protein CASSRLAGEETQYF.

The CDR3: CASSETSGTGGETQYF. CDR3 in DNA: TGTGCCAGCAGTGAAACGTCCGGGACAGGGGGCGAGACCCAGTACTTC. The chain uses TRBV28 and TRBJ2-5, with 12 bases identical to TRBD1. Germline V gene sequence: CDR1 MDHEN, CDR2 SYDVKM. With V trimmed by 5 bases and J by 5 bases, 9 bases remained unmatched. The CDR3 contains 16 residues. Looking up the rest from reference TRBV28 and TRBJ2-5 gives the full variable domain: DVKVTQSSRYLVKRTGEKVFLECVQDMDHENMFWYRQDPGLGLRLIYFSYDVKMKEKGDIPEGYSVSREKKERFSLILESASTNQTSMYLCASSETSGTGGETQYFGPGTRLLVL.

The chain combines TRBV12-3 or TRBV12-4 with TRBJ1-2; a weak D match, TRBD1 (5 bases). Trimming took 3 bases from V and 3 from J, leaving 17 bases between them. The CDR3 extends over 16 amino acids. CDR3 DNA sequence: TGTGCCAGCAGTTTTTCCGCTGACAGTTTTGACTATGGCTACACCTTC. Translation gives CASSFSADSFDYGYTF.

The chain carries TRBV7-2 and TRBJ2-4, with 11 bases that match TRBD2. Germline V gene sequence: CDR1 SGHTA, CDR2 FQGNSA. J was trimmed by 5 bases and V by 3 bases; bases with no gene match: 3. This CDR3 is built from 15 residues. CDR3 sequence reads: CASSFSGGAQNIQYF. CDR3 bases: TGTGCCAGCAGCTTTAGCGGGGGGGCCCAAAACATTCAGTACTTC. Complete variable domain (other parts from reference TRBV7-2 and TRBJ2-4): GAGVSQSPSNKVTEKGKDVELRCDPISGHTALYWYRQSLGQGLEFLIYFQGNSAPDKSGLPSDRFSAERTGGSVSTLTIQRTQQEDSAVYLCASSFSGGAQNIQYFGAGTRLSVL.

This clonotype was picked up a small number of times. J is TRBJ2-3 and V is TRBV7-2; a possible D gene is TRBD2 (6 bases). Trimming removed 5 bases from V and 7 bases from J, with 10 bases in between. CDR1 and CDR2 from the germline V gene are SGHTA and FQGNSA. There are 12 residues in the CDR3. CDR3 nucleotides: TGTGCCAGCAGCCCCCGGACTAATACGCAGTATTTT. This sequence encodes CASSPRTNTQYF.

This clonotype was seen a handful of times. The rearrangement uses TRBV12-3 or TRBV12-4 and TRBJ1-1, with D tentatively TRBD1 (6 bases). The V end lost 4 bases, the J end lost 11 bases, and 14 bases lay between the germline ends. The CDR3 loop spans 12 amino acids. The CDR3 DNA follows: TGTGCCAGCAGTTCCCAGGGGTTAGGGGCTTTCTTT. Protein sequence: CASSSQGLGAFF.

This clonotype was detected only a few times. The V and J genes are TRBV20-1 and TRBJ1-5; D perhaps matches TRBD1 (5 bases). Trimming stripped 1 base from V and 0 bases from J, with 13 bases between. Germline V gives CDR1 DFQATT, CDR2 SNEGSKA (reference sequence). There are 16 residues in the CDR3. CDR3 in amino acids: CSARATTGSSNQPQHF. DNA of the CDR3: TGCAGTGCTAGAGCTACCACAGGATCTAGCAATCAGCCCCAGCATTTT.

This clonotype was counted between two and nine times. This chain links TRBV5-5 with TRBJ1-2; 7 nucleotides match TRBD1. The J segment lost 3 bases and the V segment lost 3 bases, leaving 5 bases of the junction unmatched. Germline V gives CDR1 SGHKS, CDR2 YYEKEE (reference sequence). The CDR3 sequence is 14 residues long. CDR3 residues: CASSYVTGDYGYTF. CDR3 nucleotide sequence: TGTGCCAGCAGCTACGTCACAGGGGACTATGGCTACACCTTC.

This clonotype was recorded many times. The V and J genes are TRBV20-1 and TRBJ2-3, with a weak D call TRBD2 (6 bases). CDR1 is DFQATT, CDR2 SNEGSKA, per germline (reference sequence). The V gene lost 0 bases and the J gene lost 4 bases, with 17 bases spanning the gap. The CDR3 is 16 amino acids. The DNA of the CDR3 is TGCAGTGCTAGAGATCCGACTAGTTATATCCCAGATACGCAGTATTTT. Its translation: CSARDPTSYIPDTQYF.

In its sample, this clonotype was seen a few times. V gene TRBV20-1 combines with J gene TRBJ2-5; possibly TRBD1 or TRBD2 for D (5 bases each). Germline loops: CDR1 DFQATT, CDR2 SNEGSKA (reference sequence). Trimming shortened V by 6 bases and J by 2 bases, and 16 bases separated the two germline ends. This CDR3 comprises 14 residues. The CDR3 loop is CSALLGALQETQYF. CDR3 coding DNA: TGCAGTGCGCTACTAGGGGCCCTGCAAGAGACCCAGTACTTC.

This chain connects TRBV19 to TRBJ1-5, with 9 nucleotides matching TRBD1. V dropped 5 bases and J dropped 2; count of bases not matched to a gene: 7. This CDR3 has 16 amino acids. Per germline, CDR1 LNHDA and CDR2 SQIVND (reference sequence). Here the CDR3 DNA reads TGTGCCAGTAGTCCGGACAGGGGAGGTGGCAATCAGCCCCAGCATTTT. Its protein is CASSPDRGGGNQPQHF.

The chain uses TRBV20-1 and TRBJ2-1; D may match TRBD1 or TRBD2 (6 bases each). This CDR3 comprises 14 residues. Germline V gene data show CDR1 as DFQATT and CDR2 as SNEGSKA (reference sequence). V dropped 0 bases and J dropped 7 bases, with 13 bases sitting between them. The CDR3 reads CSARDRGGRNEQFF. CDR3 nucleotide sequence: TGCAGTGCTAGAGATCGAGGGGGGAGGAATGAGCAGTTCTTC.

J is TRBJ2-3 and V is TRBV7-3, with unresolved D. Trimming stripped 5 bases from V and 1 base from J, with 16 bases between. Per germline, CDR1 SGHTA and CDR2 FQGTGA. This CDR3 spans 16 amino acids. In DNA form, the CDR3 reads TGTGCCAGCAGCCCAACCTTGGATCGGGGCACAGATACGCAGTATTTT. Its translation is CASSPTLDRGTDTQYF.

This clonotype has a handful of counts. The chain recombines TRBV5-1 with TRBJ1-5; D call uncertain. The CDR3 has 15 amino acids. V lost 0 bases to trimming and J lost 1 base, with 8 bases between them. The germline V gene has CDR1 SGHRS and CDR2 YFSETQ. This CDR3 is CASSLGPGSNQPQHF. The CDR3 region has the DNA TGCGCCAGCAGCTTGGGCCCGGGGAGCAATCAGCCCCAGCATTTT.

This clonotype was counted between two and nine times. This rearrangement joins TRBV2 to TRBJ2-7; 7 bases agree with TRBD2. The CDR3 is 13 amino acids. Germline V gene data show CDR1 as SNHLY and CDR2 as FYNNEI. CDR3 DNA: TGTGGGACAAGCGGGGACGTGACCTACGAGCAGTACTTC. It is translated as CGTSGDVTYEQYF.

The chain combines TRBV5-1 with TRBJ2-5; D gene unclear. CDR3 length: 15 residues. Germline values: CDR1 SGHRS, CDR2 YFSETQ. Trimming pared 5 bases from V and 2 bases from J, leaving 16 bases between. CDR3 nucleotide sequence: TGCGCCAGCAGAGTCATCTCCCAGGCACAAGAGACCCAGTACTTC. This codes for CASRVISQAQETQYF.